A single sample gave rise to the 17 T cell receptor beta chains below, sequenced in a study of cytomegalovirus exposure and HLA in healthy donors. Using immunoSEQ multiplex PCR, the repertoire was profiled, and TCRdb retains in-frame clones only, with some absent. Of tens of thousands of clones listed, around 94% are singletons. Material for sequencing was PBMCs. Receptor source: a woman between 18 and 29 years old in good health and CMV-seropositive.

The chain links TRBV27 to TRBJ1-1, with TRBD1 identical over 7 bases. CDR3 length: 17 residues. Germline V gene lookup returns CDR1 MNHEY and CDR2 SMNVEV (reference sequence). V shed 6 bases and J 7 bases; nucleotides not matched to a gene: 20. For the CDR3, the DNA is TGTGCCAGCAGCCGACGGACAGGACGTAATACCGGGGTTGAAGCTTTCTTT. Translating gives CASSRRTGRNTGVEAFF.

The chain combines TRBV7-9 with TRBJ2-3; 7 bases fit TRBD1. V shed 5 bases and J 2 bases; nucleotides not matched to a gene: 4. Germline CDR1 and CDR2: SEHNR and FQNEAQ (reference sequence). This CDR3 contains 14 residues. The CDR3 protein is CASSRQGVTDTQYF. CDR3 bases: TGTGCCAGCAGCCGACAGGGAGTCACAGATACGCAGTATTTT.

J is TRBJ1-6 and V is TRBV30, with 7 bases matching TRBD1. J lost 7 bases, V lost 2 bases, and 11 bases had no gene match. This CDR3 has 16 residues. Looked up from germline, CDR1 is GTSNPN and CDR2 is SVGIG (reference sequence). The CDR3 spells CAWSPTGGTENSPLHF. The CDR3 DNA reads TGTGCCTGGAGTCCAACCGGTGGGACAGAGAATTCACCCCTCCACTTT.

The chain employs TRBV7-7 and TRBJ2-1; tentatively, D is TRBD1 (7 bases). The CDR3 is made up of 13 amino acids. Germline CDR1 and CDR2: SSHAT and FNYEAQ (reference sequence). Trimming pared 1 base from V and 13 bases from J, leaving 14 bases between. CDR3: CASSLEGRGDQFF. DNA for the CDR3: TGTGCCAGCAGCTTAGAGGGCAGGGGGGACCAGTTCTTC.

This chain joins TRBV2 and TRBJ1-2, with 8 bases fitting TRBD1. Trimming cost V 3 bases and J 10 bases; bases outside gene matches: 13. Germline V gene lookup returns CDR1 SNHLY and CDR2 FYNNEI. The CDR3 consists of 15 residues. CDR3 DNA: TGTGCCAGCAGTGATAGGACAGGGAGCGTTTTAGACTACACCTTC. It codes for CASSDRTGSVLDYTF.

This chain uses TRBV5-1 with TRBJ2-5; 9 bases map to TRBD2. The germline V gene encodes CDR1 SGHRS and CDR2 YFSETQ. CDR3 size: 17 residues. V was pared by 0 bases and J by 2 bases, with 8 bases of the junction left unmatched. The CDR3 DNA reads as TGCGCCAGCAGCTTGGCCTTAACTAGCGGGCGGCAAGAGACCCAGTACTTC. Amino acids: CASSLALTSGRQETQYF.

The V and J genes are TRBV2 and TRBJ2-3, with D unresolved. V lost 8 bases and J lost 2, with 8 bases in between. CDR3 size: 12 residues. The germline V gene encodes CDR1 SNHLY and CDR2 FYNNEI. DNA for the CDR3: TGTGCCAGCTCCTTAAACACAGATACGCAGTATTTT. Translated: CASSLNTDTQYF.

The CDR3 coding sequence is TGTGCCTGGACCAGTGAGGGCGAGCAGTACTTC. This codes for CAWTSEGEQYF. This chain joins TRBV30 and TRBJ2-7; tentative D call: TRBD2 (5 bases). Germline V lookup: CDR1 GTSNPN, CDR2 SVGIG (reference sequence). The ends were cut back, 4 bases at V and 6 bases at J, with 10 bases in the middle. The CDR3 covers 11 residues.

This chain uses TRBV4-1 with TRBJ2-2, with TRBD1 identical over 9 bases. Germline V gene data show CDR1 as MGHRA and CDR2 as YSYEKL. There are 16 residues in the CDR3. With 2 bases clipped from V and 8 bases from J, the junction kept 9 bases outside the gene matches. CDR3 region: CASSQLGTGQLGELFF. The CDR3 nucleotides read TGCGCCAGCAGCCAACTCGGGACAGGGCAGTTGGGGGAGCTGTTTTTT.

This rearrangement joins TRBV11-3 to TRBJ2-7, with 9 bases that match TRBD2. Trimming removed 0 bases from V and 3 bases from J; junction bases left unmatched: 9. The CDR3 consists of 17 residues. In germline, CDR1 is SGHNT, CDR2 YENEEA. DNA of the CDR3: TGTGCCAGCAGCTTAGAAGTATTGGCTAGCGGGGACTACGAGCAGTACTTC. Protein: CASSLEVLASGDYEQYF.

The genes are TRBV7-8 and TRBJ1-4; 8 bases line up with TRBD1. Germline values: CDR1 SGHVS, CDR2 FQNEAQ. The CDR3 extends over 14 amino acids. V shed 6 bases and J 10 bases; nucleotides not matched to a gene: 10. Written as DNA, the CDR3 is TGTGCCAGCAGTCCTCAGGGGGCCCAGGGAAAACTGTTTTTT. This translates into CASSPQGAQGKLFF.

This chain connects TRBV6-5 to TRBJ1-2; 9 bases map to TRBD1. Germline loops: CDR1 MNHEY, CDR2 SVGAGI. V lost 10 bases and J lost 4; bases outside the gene matches: 4. The CDR3 sequence is 12 residues long. The CDR3 sequence: CATGDRAYGYTF. The CDR3 nucleotides read TGTGCCACCGGGGACAGGGCCTATGGCTACACCTTC.

The sample holds a few counts of this clone. The V call is TRBV19, the J call TRBJ1-1; unclear D gene. V was trimmed by 3 bases and J by 5 bases, leaving 13 bases between them. CDR3 size: 14 residues. Per the germline V gene, CDR1 is LNHDA and CDR2 is SQIVND (reference sequence). CDR3: CASSIGEGLTEAFF. As DNA, the CDR3 is TGTGCCAGTAGTATCGGGGAGGGTTTGACTGAAGCTTTCTTT.

The V gene is TRBV18, the J gene TRBJ1-3; D gene uncertain. Germline loops: CDR1 KGHSH, CDR2 LQKENI. This CDR3 contains 14 residues. Deletions cut 3 bases from V and 0 bases from J, with 6 bases between. The CDR3: CASSPPGSGNTIYF. As DNA, the CDR3 is TGTGCCAGCTCACCCCCAGGCTCTGGAAACACCATATATTTT.

This CDR3 reads CASSYDRGQGTEAFF. The CDR3 nucleotides are TGTGCCAGCAGTTACGACAGGGGGCAGGGTACTGAAGCTTTCTTT. The chain has TRBV6-5 and TRBJ1-1, with TRBD1 identical over 10 bases. Germline V gene sequence: CDR1 MNHEY, CDR2 SVGAGI. This CDR3 spans 15 amino acids. Trimming took 2 bases from V and 5 from J; bases not matched to a gene: 5.

This chain uses TRBV7-9 with TRBJ1-2, with 10 bases fitting TRBD1. After removal of 1 base from V and 6 bases from J, the junction contained 2 bases not matched to a gene. The germline CDR1 and CDR2 sequences are SEHNR and FQNEAQ (reference sequence). This CDR3 is built from 14 residues. CDR3 sequence: CASSLVGTGDGYTF. CDR3 DNA: TGTGCCAGCAGCTTAGTGGGGACAGGGGATGGCTACACCTTC.

The chain recombines TRBV29-1 with TRBJ2-1; the D is unclear. V dropped 7 bases and J dropped 0 bases, with 10 bases sitting between them. CDR3 length: 13 amino acids. CDR1 SQVTM and CDR2 ANQGSEA come from the germline V gene. CDR3 DNA: TGCAGCGCCGACCCTAGCTCCTACAATGAGCAGTTCTTC. Translation gives CSADPSSYNEQFF.